This T cell receptor beta chain stems from a study of Graves' ophthalmopathy and Graves' hyperthyroidism. Study-level points and caveats: Blood samples also showed most expanded thyroid clonotypes exceeding 0.001 frequency.

The CDR3 spans 12 residues. V lost 6 bases to trimming and J lost 10 bases; unmatched junction nucleotides: 8. A note on this clonotype: As yet, its antigen is unknown.

TCR beta CDR3 regions were amplified from RNA transcripts. The workflow started with a first-round RT-PCR run with HTBI primers and then moved on to a second-round multiplex PCR. Using its own MiXCR run on the multiplex PCR reads, TCRdb lists one record per CDR3 protein. The sample has hundreds of thousands of distinct CDR3 sequences; 22% are singletons. Hyperthyroidism showing no ophthalmopathy within 18 months of follow-up was stable. Aged 18 to 65, hyperthyroidism patients had new diagnoses of under 2 months' duration. What was sequenced was peripheral blood. This receptor was identified in a woman under 30 with stable Graves' hyperthyroidism. Some clones in this sample may be carry-over from other donors' samples. V is TRBV12-3 or TRBV12-4 and J is TRBJ1-1, with 7 bases fitting TRBD1. This CDR3 reads CASSEGGELAFF. The CDR3 region has the DNA TGTGCCAGCAGCGAAGGGGGCGAATTAGCTTTCTTT.